Following are 26 T cell receptor beta chains from one sample sequenced in a study of blood T cell repertoires in COVID-19. The data were produced by immunoSEQ multiplex PCR, yet TCRdb's version contains in-frame clones alone and is incomplete. The repertoire holds approximately 150,000 clones, approximately 83% seen once, with roughly 2% in the top ten. What was sequenced was peripheral blood. The receptors were sampled from a woman at least 80 years old with acute or convalescent COVID-19.

In this sample, this clone turned up a few times. This chain joins TRBV19 and TRBJ1-1; D gene uncertain. This CDR3 comprises 15 residues. Per the germline V gene, CDR1 is LNHDA and CDR2 is SQIVND (reference sequence). V was cut by 4 bases and J by 0 bases, with 12 bases left in between. The CDR3 DNA reads TGTGCCAGTAGTACCACCGGGTTAATGAACACTGAAGCTTTCTTT. It codes for CASSTTGLMNTEAFF.

For the CDR3, the DNA is TGTGCCAGTAGTACTAGCGGGGGGTTCAGTGAGCAGTTCTTC. Its protein is CASSTSGGFSEQFF. V gene TRBV19 combines with J gene TRBJ2-1, with 11 bases lining up with TRBD2. With V trimmed by 4 bases and J by 9 bases, 5 bases remained unmatched. Germline loops: CDR1 LNHDA, CDR2 SQIVND (reference sequence). This CDR3 is 14 amino acids long.

This rearrangement joins TRBV5-1 to TRBJ2-2; TRBD1 aligns across 8 bases. CDR3 length: 16 residues. Germline CDR1 reads SGHRS; CDR2 reads YFSETQ. V was pared by 4 bases and J by 1 base, with 6 bases of the junction left unmatched. The CDR3 nucleotides read TGCGCCAGCAGCCCACGCAGGGGGCAGAACACCGGGGAGCTGTTTTTT. Its protein is CASSPRRGQNTGELFF.

The chain couples TRBV21-1 to TRBJ2-3; TRBD2 is taken as the D call from the table, unchecked against the DNA. TRBV21-1 is a recognized pseudogene. This CDR3 is built from 20 residues. CDR3 region: CASSKRDPGVREGGADTQYF. The CDR3 DNA is TGTGCCAGCAGCAAACGTGATCCCGGAGTGCGGGAGGGGGGGGCAGATACGCAGTATTTT.

The chain is built from TRBV19 and TRBJ2-1, with TRBD1 as a possible D gene (7 bases). The V gene lost 4 bases and the J gene lost 9 bases, with 13 bases spanning the gap. Looked up from germline, CDR1 is LNHDA and CDR2 is SQIVND (reference sequence). The CDR3 extends over 13 amino acids. The CDR3 DNA sequence: TGTGCCAGTAGTACACAGGGGCGGGGTGAGCAGTTCTTC. Protein sequence: CASSTQGRGEQFF.

The chain recombines TRBV13 with TRBJ2-1, with 8 positions matching TRBD1. The CDR3 runs 15 residues. CDR1 is PRHDT, CDR2 FYEKMQ, per germline (reference sequence). V lost 4 bases, J lost 7 bases, and 9 bases stayed unmatched. The CDR3, as DNA: TGTGCCAGCAGCTACGACAGGGGTCCGGAGAATGAGCAGTTCTTC. The encoded protein is CASSYDRGPENEQFF.

A single count supports this clone. This chain uses TRBV7-9 with TRBJ1-3, with 8 bases that match TRBD1. CDR1 and CDR2 (germline): SEHNR, FQNEAQ (reference sequence). Trimming removed 4 bases from V and 0 bases from J; junction bases left unmatched: 8. The CDR3 loop spans 17 amino acids. CDR3 protein: CASSYRTGPVSGNTIYF. CDR3 in DNA: TGTGCCAGCAGCTACCGGACAGGGCCTGTCTCTGGAAACACCATATATTTT.

The V gene is TRBV2, the J gene TRBJ1-4, with TRBD1 as a possible D gene (6 bases). V was shortened by 6 bases and J by 7 bases, with 15 bases between the two germline ends. Per the germline V gene, CDR1 is SNHLY and CDR2 is FYNNEI. The CDR3 is 14 residues long. The CDR3 sequence: CASRIRGMGEKLFF. CDR3 DNA: TGTGCCAGCAGGATCAGGGGAATGGGTGAAAAACTGTTTTTT.

The chain couples TRBV14 to TRBJ2-1, with 7 nucleotides matching TRBD2. The V segment lost 5 bases and the J segment 3 bases; nucleotides outside the gene matches: 4. The length of the CDR3 is 14 residues. Germline assignment: CDR1 SGHDN and CDR2 FVKESK. The CDR3 DNA is TGTGCCAGCAGCAGGCGGGAGAGCTACAATGAGCAGTTCTTC. Its translation is CASSRRESYNEQFF.

V usage is TRBV19 and J usage is TRBJ2-2, with 10 bases identical to TRBD1. In germline, CDR1 is LNHDA, CDR2 SQIVND (reference sequence). The J segment lost 5 bases and the V segment lost 5 bases, leaving 5 bases of the junction unmatched. The CDR3 is 15 amino acids. The CDR3 protein is CASSGTGARTGELFF. As DNA, the CDR3 is TGTGCCAGTAGTGGGACAGGGGCGAGGACCGGGGAGCTGTTTTTT.

The chain employs TRBV9 and TRBJ1-6; TRBD1 matches at 7 bases. Per the germline V gene, CDR1 is SGDLS and CDR2 is YYNGEE. The junction had 8 bases not matched to a gene; V was cut back by 1 base and J by 10 bases. This CDR3 is 15 amino acids long. In DNA, the CDR3 is TGTGCCAGCAGCGTAACGGGGACAGCGACCTCACCCCTCCACTTT. Its translation is CASSVTGTATSPLHF.

The V and J genes are TRBV4-3 and TRBJ1-1; D uncertain. In germline, CDR1 is LGHNA, CDR2 YSLEER. This CDR3 is built from 15 residues. Trimming left V 0 bases short and J 1 base short, with 9 bases between. Here the CDR3 reads CASSQDNIRNTEAFF. CDR3 DNA sequence: TGCGCCAGCAGCCAAGATAACATTCGGAACACTGAAGCTTTCTTT.

The J gene is TRBJ2-1, the V gene TRBV3-1 (or the pseudogene TRBV3-2); no clear D gene. This CDR3 region has 15 residues. Germline values: CDR1 LGHDT, CDR2 YNNKEL (reference sequence). Trimming removed 4 bases from V and 7 bases from J, with 17 bases in between. CDR3 sequence (DNA): TGTGCCAGCAGCCCCATTATGGAGCCTTCGAATGAGCAGTTCTTC. Its translation is CASSPIMEPSNEQFF.

This rearrangement joins TRBV21-1 to TRBJ1-5. TRBV21-1 is tagged as a pseudogene. There are 16 residues in the CDR3. The CDR3 sequence: CASSKNDPGPGQPQHF. The CDR3 bases are TGTGCCAGCAGCAAAAACGATCCCGGTCCCGGTCAGCCCCAGCATTTT.

The rearrangement uses TRBV5-6 and TRBJ1-1; a weak D match, TRBD1 (5 bases). Trimming took 2 bases from V and 0 from J, leaving 14 bases between them. There are 16 residues in the CDR3. Germline CDR1 is SGHDT and CDR2 is YYEEEE. This chain's CDR3 is CASSLRQNSMNTEAFF. In DNA, the CDR3 is TGTGCCAGCAGCTTAAGACAGAATAGCATGAACACTGAAGCTTTCTTT.

The chain carries TRBV9 and TRBJ2-3; 7 bases map to TRBD2. Germline CDR1 reads SGDLS; CDR2 reads YYNGEE. The CDR3 is 15 residues long. Trimming at V came to 4 bases and at J to 4 bases, leaving 9 bases not matched to a gene. The CDR3 DNA follows: TGTGCCAGCAGCCCGCGGGCGGGAGACTCAGATACGCAGTATTTT. Translation: CASSPRAGDSDTQYF.

This clone turned up a few times. J is TRBJ1-2 and V is TRBV19, with D perhaps matching TRBD1 (6 bases). The CDR3 loop spans 14 amino acids. V was pared by 6 bases and J by 1 base, with 12 bases between. CDR1 LNHDA and CDR2 SQIVND come from the germline V gene (reference sequence). In nucleotides, the CDR3 is TGTGCCAGTAGCCCGACAGGCAATAACTATGGCTACACCTTC. It codes for CASSPTGNNYGYTF.

This clone was counted a few times. The chain carries TRBV12-3 or TRBV12-4 and TRBJ1-5; a possible D gene is TRBD1 (6 bases). The CDR3 has 13 amino acids. V lost 6 bases and J lost 9, with 15 bases in between. As DNA, the CDR3 is TGTGCCAGCAGCTCGGACAGATTCCGGCCCCAGCATTTT. It is translated as CASSSDRFRPQHF.

V gene TRBV5-6 combines with J gene TRBJ2-7; D possibly corresponds to TRBD1 (6 bases). Germline V lookup: CDR1 SGHDT, CDR2 YYEEEE. The V gene lost 0 bases and the J gene lost 1 base, with 11 bases spanning the gap. This CDR3 has 15 residues. The CDR3 protein is CASSLVQGGSYEQYF. The CDR3 DNA is TGTGCCAGCAGCTTGGTACAGGGTGGGTCCTACGAGCAGTACTTC. The entire variable domain, with the rest obtained from reference TRBV5-6 and TRBJ2-7, is as follows: DAGVTQSPTHLIKTRGQQVTLRCSPKSGHDTVSWYQQALGQGPQFIFQYYEEEERQRGNFPDRFSGHQFPNYSSELNVNALLLGDSALYLCASSLVQGGSYEQYFGPGTRLTVT.

The chain couples TRBV5-1 to TRBJ2-5, with 10 nucleotides matching TRBD1. Germline CDR1 is SGHRS and CDR2 is YFSETQ. This CDR3 has 17 amino acids. Trimming took 4 bases from V and 1 from J; bases not matched to a gene: 10. DNA for the CDR3: TGCGCCAGCAGCCAAATCAGGGACAGGGGATCCCAAGAGACCCAGTACTTC. Encoded protein: CASSQIRDRGSQETQYF.

The chain couples TRBV7-8 to TRBJ2-5; D uncertain. There are 13 residues in the CDR3. Trimming pared 1 base from V and 7 bases from J, leaving 10 bases between. Germline CDR1 SGHVS, CDR2 FQNEAQ. The CDR3 reads CASSLGSRGTQYF. The CDR3 DNA sequence: TGTGCCAGCAGCTTAGGGTCGAGAGGGACCCAGTACTTC.

This clone was seen once. This chain uses TRBV20-1 with TRBJ2-1, with 10 positions matching TRBD2. This CDR3 has 17 amino acids. Germline CDR1 and CDR2: DFQATT and SNEGSKA (reference sequence). The trim removed 3 bases at V and 3 bases at J, leaving 11 bases unmatched. In nucleotides, the CDR3 is TGCAGTGCTAGTATACTACTAGCGGGGAGGGTCTACAATGAGCAGTTCTTC. It yields the protein CSASILLAGRVYNEQFF.

The V call is TRBV6-5, the J call TRBJ2-7, with 8 bases lining up with TRBD1. The CDR3 loop spans 14 amino acids. V lost 8 bases and J lost 0; bases outside the gene matches: 6. From germline, CDR1 is MNHEY and CDR2 SVGAGI. Here the CDR3 DNA reads TGTGCCAGCGGGGGACAGGTTAGCTCCTACGAGCAGTACTTC. Residues: CASGGQVSSYEQYF.

The rearrangement links TRBV4-2 to TRBJ2-2; 8 bases fit TRBD2. This CDR3 region has 18 residues. Trimming removed 1 base from V and 5 bases from J; junction bases left unmatched: 12. Germline-derived CDR1 and CDR2 are LGHNA and YNFKEQ. CDR3 amino acids: CASSQVGTGTRFTGELFF. For the CDR3, the DNA is TGTGCCAGCAGCCAAGTTGGCACCGGGACTAGATTTACCGGGGAGCTGTTTTTT.

The rearrangement links TRBV28 to TRBJ1-4, with TRBD1 as a possible D gene (5 bases). Germline CDR1 is MDHEN and CDR2 is SYDVKM. The ends were cut back, 7 bases at V and 8 bases at J, with 8 bases in the middle. There are 11 residues in the CDR3. The CDR3 DNA is TGTGCCAGCAAGAAGGGGGAAAAACTGTTTTTT. It is translated as CASKKGEKLFF.

This clone was seen many times. The chain uses TRBV15 and TRBJ2-2; 8 nucleotides align to TRBD2. With V trimmed by 7 bases and J by 6 bases, 4 bases remained unmatched. This CDR3 is 13 amino acids long. Per germline, CDR1 LNHNV and CDR2 YYDKDF (reference sequence). This CDR3 reads CATNPRGAGELFF. CDR3 bases: TGTGCCACCAACCCGCGGGGGGCCGGGGAGCTGTTTTTT.